This is a list of T cell receptor beta chains from one sample in a study of vaccination effects on CD4 cells after COVID-19. The table came from immunoSEQ multiplex PCR; TCRdb's copy has only in-frame clones and leaves some out. Of tens of thousands of clones listed, around three quarters are singletons. No antigen is known for these receptors. Sequences were derived from CD4+ T cells from PBMCs cultured without peptide, sampled before COVID-19 vaccination. Receptors originate from a human donor who received a COVID-19 vaccine. Each CDR3 is given with its conserved first and last residue. Fields, in order: V gene, clone size, D gene, J gene, CDR3 DNA, CDR3 protein. D genes are given only for firm matches. Clone sizes are given selectively: once, few, many, or a class where the clone is expanded.

>TRBV18|NA|NA|TRBJ2-6
TGTGCCAGCCACCGAGGCCAGGGAGCAGGGGCCAACGTCCTGACTTTC
CASHRGQGAGANVLTF
>TRBV2|NA|NA|TRBJ2-5
TGTGCCAGCTTAGGGAATTCTGAGACCCAGTACTTC
CASLGNSETQYF
>TRBV5-1|NA|TRBD2|TRBJ2-1
TGCGCCAGCAGCTTATCTTCTAGCGGGGGGCTTGGTGAGCAGTTCTTC
CASSLSSSGGLGEQFF
>TRBV12-5|NA|NA|TRBJ2-3
TGTGCTAGTGGTTTGGTAGAGGATGGACAGTTGAACACAGATACGCAGTATTTT
CASGLVEDGQLNTDTQYF
>TRBV7-3|NA|NA|TRBJ1-1
TGTGCCAGCAGCCGGACTGAGAACACTGAAGCTTTCTTT
CASSRTENTEAFF
>TRBV2|NA|NA|TRBJ1-5
TGTGCCAGCAGTGAAAGTGGAGGTCAGAAAAGCAATCAGCCCCAGCATTTT
CASSESGGQKSNQPQHF
>TRBV7-9|NA|TRBD2|TRBJ2-3
TGTGCCAGCAGCCCGACTCGCGGGGGGGCCTCAGATACGCAGTATTTT
CASSPTRGGASDTQYF
>TRBV19|few|NA|TRBJ1-2
TGTGCCAGTAGTACTTACGGGGCAGTAAACTATGGCTACACCTTC
CASSTYGAVNYGYTF
>TRBV7-9|NA|NA|TRBJ2-3
TGTGCCAGCAGCTTAGAGACCCGGGATACGCAGTATTTT
CASSLETRDTQYF
>TRBV7-2|NA|TRBD2|TRBJ2-1
TGTGCCAGCAGTTACCGAATAGCGGGGGGAGCCAATGAGCAGTTCTTC
CASSYRIAGGANEQFF
>TRBV9|NA|NA|TRBJ2-6
TGTGCCAGCAGCGTGCAAACTCCTGGGGCCAACGTCCTGACTTTC
CASSVQTPGANVLTF
>TRBV9|NA|NA|TRBJ2-3
TGTGCCAGCAGCGCGAGACTAGTGTTGGATACGCAGTATTTT
CASSARLVLDTQYF
>TRBV20-1|NA|NA|TRBJ1-2
TGCAGTGCTAGTTCCGGGATTGGCTACACCTTC
CSASSGIGYTF
>TRBV20-1|NA|TRBD1|TRBJ2-1
TGCAGTGCTAGTAGGGGACAGGGTTTGTACAATGAGCAGTTCTTC
CSASRGQGLYNEQFF
>TRBV2|few|NA|TRBJ1-2
TGTGCCAGCAGTGTTCTCAGGGCGGATGGCTACACCTTC
CASSVLRADGYTF
>TRBV5-1|few|TRBD1|TRBJ1-4
TGCGCCAGCAGCCCCAGGGGGGAGAATGAAAAACTGTTTTTT
CASSPRGENEKLFF
>TRBV6-5|NA|NA|TRBJ1-6
TGTGCCAGCCGGGGGTCCCTCTATAATTCACCCCTCCACTTT
CASRGSLYNSPLHF
>TRBV7-2|once|NA|TRBJ1-5
TGTGCCAGCAGCTTAGGGAGCTACAATCAGCCCCAGCATTTT
CASSLGSYNQPQHF
>TRBV5-1|NA|NA|TRBJ2-2
TGCGCCAGCAGCTTGTACACAAACACCGGGGAGCTGTTTTTT
CASSLYTNTGELFF
>TRBV4-1|NA|NA|TRBJ1-5
TGCGCCAGCAGCCAAGTAGGGGGGAGCAATCAGCCCCAGCATTTT
CASSQVGGSNQPQHF
>TRBV6-4|NA|NA|TRBJ2-1
TGTGCCAGCAGTGACTCGATCTACAATGAGCAGTTCTTC
CASSDSIYNEQFF
>TRBV30|few|NA|TRBJ2-2
TGTGCCTGGAGTGTAAGAATAGGACAACAGAACACCGGGGAGCTGTTTTTT
CAWSVRIGQQNTGELFF
>TRBV5-1|NA|NA|TRBJ1-1
TGCGCCAGCAGCCCGGACGGGAACACTGAAGCTTTCTTT
CASSPDGNTEAFF
>TRBV7-8|NA|NA|TRBJ1-1
TGTGCCAGCAGCTTAGATCGGGGTGACACTGAAGCTTTCTTT
CASSLDRGDTEAFF
>TRBV9|NA|NA|TRBJ2-5
TGTGCCAGCAGCGTAGACGTAGAACAAGAGACCCAGTACTTC
CASSVDVEQETQYF
>TRBV30|NA|NA|TRBJ1-4
TGTGCCTGGAGGGGGGCCGGGGGTGAAAAACTGTTTTTT
CAWRGAGGEKLFF
>TRBV2|NA|NA|TRBJ1-5
TGTGCCAGCAGTACAACCAGGGACCAGCCCCAGCATTTT
CASSTTRDQPQHF
>TRBV19|NA|TRBD1|TRBJ2-3
TGTGCCAGTAGCATGGGTAGGGGGCTATATATGGGGACAGATACGCAGTATTTT
CASSMGRGLYMGTDTQYF
>TRBV2|NA|NA|TRBJ2-2
TGTGCCAGCGGGCTAGACACCGGGGAGCTGTTTTTT
CASGLDTGELFF
>TRBV7-3|NA|TRBD2|TRBJ2-2
TGTGCCAGCAGTACAACGGGACTAGCGGCGAACACCGGGGAGCTGTTTTTT
CASSTTGLAANTGELFF
>TRBV19|once|NA|TRBJ2-1
TGTGCCAGTAGTTATTACGGGGGCTACAATGAGCAGTTCTTC
CASSYYGGYNEQFF
>TRBV28|NA|TRBD1|TRBJ1-5
TGTGCCAGCAGTTTACTATCTTACCGGGACAGGGGGCAGCCCCAGCATTTT
CASSLLSYRDRGQPQHF
>TRBV29-1|NA|NA|TRBJ1-4
TGCAGCGTTGAGGGTACCGGGGATTCTAATGAAAAACTGTTTTTT
CSVEGTGDSNEKLFF
>TRBV4-1|NA|NA|TRBJ2-1
TGCGCCAGCAAGGGTTGGGAAAATGAGCAGTTCTTC
CASKGWENEQFF
>TRBV18|NA|NA|TRBJ2-1
TGTGCCAGCTCATCCGGACTCCACAATGAGCAGTTCTTC
CASSSGLHNEQFF
>TRBV24-1|once|TRBD1|TRBJ2-6
TGTGCCACCAGTGATTTCCCTGGACAGGGTACCGGGGCCAACGTCCTGACTTTC
CATSDFPGQGTGANVLTF
>TRBV30|NA|TRBD2|TRBJ2-1
TGTGCCTGGAGTGTCGGCACGGCGGGGGGTCTGAATGAGCAGTTCTTC
CAWSVGTAGGLNEQFF
>TRBV5-4|NA|NA|TRBJ1-2
TGTGCCAGCAGACCGGTGCCAGGCGACGATGGCTACACCTTC
CASRPVPGDDGYTF
>TRBV2|NA|NA|TRBJ1-4
TGTGCCAGCAGTGAAGCACTACAGGGACCAAAACTGTTTTTT
CASSEALQGPKLFF
>TRBV25-1|NA|NA|TRBJ1-2
TGTGCCAGCAGTGATATATTGAACGGAGCTTTCTATGGCTACACCTTC
CASSDILNGAFYGYTF
>TRBV6-5|NA|NA|TRBJ1-5
TGTGCCAGCCTGGCGGACAGAAACAATCAGCCCCAGCATTTT
CASLADRNNQPQHF
>TRBV2|NA|NA|TRBJ1-1
TGTGCCAGCAGTGAGGTTGACGGGGGTGAAGCTTTCTTT
CASSEVDGGEAFF
>TRBV3-1/TRBV3-2|NA|TRBD2|TRBJ2-5
TGTGCCAGCAGCCAAGGGCCCCTAGCGGGGGGGCCCGAGACCCAGTACTTC
CASSQGPLAGGPETQYF